The 15 T cell receptor beta chains given below trace back to one sample, sequenced in a study of T-cell memory formation after mild COVID-19. TCRdb re-analysed the 5' RACE reads in MiXCR, keeping a single row per CDR3 protein. This sample carries roughly 480,000 distinct CDR3 sequences, 20% to 30% of them seen once, and the ten largest clones take about 12%. The sequenced sample consisted of PBMCs or a T cell subset sorted from them (not recorded which). The receptors shown here come from an adult woman who had mild COVID-19 (a few samples of this study predate the infection). Cell type and time point are not known.

V gene TRBV12-3 or TRBV12-4 combines with J gene TRBJ2-7; TRBD2 matches at 7 bases. Unmatched junction bases numbered 5, after V lost 7 bases and J lost 2 bases. CDR3 size: 13 residues. CDR3 coding DNA: TGTGCCAGCATGCCCCGGGAGGCCTACGAGCAGTACTTC. It translates to CASMPREAYEQYF.

V and J are TRBV5-6 and TRBJ2-7; D might be TRBD2 (5 bases). V lost 1 base and J 3 bases, leaving 14 bases between the germline ends. CDR1 and CDR2 from the germline V gene are SGHDT and YYEEEE. The CDR3 loop spans 15 amino acids. Written as DNA, the CDR3 is TGTGCCAGCAGCTTGCATGGAGGTTTGAGCTACGAGCAGTACTTC. Protein: CASSLHGGLSYEQYF.

This clonotype was counted between two and nine times. This chain uses TRBV19 with TRBJ2-5; 10 nucleotides line up with TRBD1. CDR1 and CDR2 from the germline V gene are LNHDA and SQIVND (reference sequence). The trim removed 5 bases at V and 4 bases at J, leaving 10 bases unmatched. CDR3 length: 16 residues. CDR3 amino acids: CASSGRQGAPGETQYF. In DNA form, the CDR3 reads TGTGCCAGTAGTGGAAGACAGGGGGCGCCGGGAGAGACCCAGTACTTC.

In its sample, this clonotype was seen a few times. The chain employs TRBV10-3 and TRBJ1-1; 7 bases fit TRBD1. Germline lookup yields CDR1 ENHRY and CDR2 SYGVKD. The CDR3 spans 13 residues. After removal of 6 bases from V and 5 bases from J, the junction contained 6 bases not matched to a gene. In DNA form, the CDR3 reads TGTGCCATCAGAACAGGGGATTGGACTGAAGCTTTCTTT. It codes for CAIRTGDWTEAFF.

The chain joins TRBV18 to TRBJ1-1, with TRBD1 matching 8 bases. Germline V CDR1 and CDR2: KGHSH, LQKENI. The CDR3 consists of 19 residues. Germline trimming cut 0 bases from V and 0 bases from J; bases unmatched to any gene: 12. CDR3 bases: TGTGCCAGCTCACCACCGGCCACAAACAGGGGGGAAATGAACACTGAAGCTTTCTTT. Amino acids: CASSPPATNRGEMNTEAFF. The variable domain in full, with the rest retrieved from reference TRBV18 and TRBJ1-1, is NAGVMQNPRHLVRRRGQEARLRCSPMKGHSHVYWYRQLPEEGLKFMVYLQKENIIDESGMPKERFSAEFPKEGPSILRIQQVVRGDSAAYFCASSPPATNRGEMNTEAFFGQGTRLTVV.

This rearrangement joins TRBV12-3 or TRBV12-4 to TRBJ1-1; D is unclear. With 5 bases removed from V and 4 bases from J, the gap between germline ends came to 8 bases. CDR3 length: 12 residues. As DNA, the CDR3 is TGTGCCAGCAGTGGGCAGGTCACTGAAGCTTTCTTT. Its translation is CASSGQVTEAFF.

This clonotype was observed a few times. The J gene is TRBJ2-5, the V gene TRBV10-3; D possibly corresponds to TRBD2 (5 bases). The CDR3 length is 13 residues. Trimming shortened V by 5 bases and J by 2 bases, and 9 bases separated the two germline ends. From germline, CDR1 is ENHRY and CDR2 SYGVKD. In nucleotides, the CDR3 is TGTGCCATCAGTCGGGATCAACAAGAGACCCAGTACTTC. It is translated as CAISRDQQETQYF.

The chain joins TRBV24-1 to TRBJ2-1; perhaps TRBD1 as D (6 bases). This CDR3 spans 18 amino acids. V was cut by 3 bases and J by 4 bases, with 21 bases left in between. CDR1 is KGHDR, CDR2 SFDVKD, per germline. The CDR3 region is CATSDIRLGTGNYNEQFF. CDR3 coding DNA: TGTGCCACCAGTGATATACGTCTGGGAACAGGGAATTACAATGAGCAGTTCTTC.

This rearrangement joins TRBV28 to TRBJ2-3, with D hard to call. This CDR3 has 12 residues. The V and J ends lost 4 bases and 5 bases respectively, with 7 bases between them. Germline values: CDR1 MDHEN, CDR2 SYDVKM. The CDR3 DNA sequence: TGTGCCAGCAGTTCACTACTAGATACGCAGTATTTT. It specifies CASSSLLDTQYF.

The chain links TRBV12-3 or TRBV12-4 to TRBJ2-3, with D maybe TRBD1 (6 bases). The CDR3 sequence is 15 residues long. V was pared by 7 bases and J by 0 bases, with 14 bases between. For the CDR3, the DNA is TGTGCCAGCATCCTACCGGGACACAGCACAGATACGCAGTATTTT. It encodes CASILPGHSTDTQYF.

The chain uses TRBV7-2 and TRBJ2-3; D is unresolved. Per the germline V gene, CDR1 is SGHTA and CDR2 is FQGNSA. The CDR3 is 12 residues long. With 3 bases removed from V and 7 bases from J, the gap between germline ends came to 8 bases. The CDR3 here is CASSFASYTQYF. CDR3 coding DNA: TGTGCCAGCAGCTTCGCTAGTTATACGCAGTATTTT.

This clonotype was seen at least ten times. This chain joins TRBV19 and TRBJ2-5; perhaps TRBD1 as D (5 bases). Trimming removed 5 bases from V and 5 bases from J, with 12 bases in between. In germline, CDR1 is LNHDA, CDR2 SQIVND (reference sequence). The CDR3 is made up of 13 amino acids. The CDR3 sequence is CASSVQGWETQYF. CDR3 in DNA: TGTGCCAGTAGTGTTCAGGGATGGGAGACCCAGTACTTC.

This clonotype was observed a few times. The chain carries TRBV30 and TRBJ2-4; D not certain. The V gene lost 2 bases and the J gene lost 7 bases, with 12 bases spanning the gap. The length of the CDR3 is 13 residues. Germline V gene lookup returns CDR1 GTSNPN and CDR2 SVGIG (reference sequence). In nucleotides, the CDR3 is TGTGCCTGGAGTCAAGTTCGGCGGAACATTCAGTACTTC. The encoded protein is CAWSQVRRNIQYF.

In its sample, this clonotype was seen a few times. The chain carries TRBV5-1 and TRBJ2-3; 8 nucleotides agree with TRBD2. Germline V gives CDR1 SGHRS, CDR2 YFSETQ. The CDR3 runs to 16 residues. Unmatched junction bases numbered 6, after V lost 3 bases and J lost 0 bases. CDR3 in DNA: TGCGCCAGCAGCTGGGGTAGCGGGATTAGCACAGATACGCAGTATTTT. Translation: CASSWGSGISTDTQYF.

The chain has TRBV19 and TRBJ2-1; TRBD2 agrees at 7 bases. J gave up 4 bases and V 5 bases, and 8 bases lay outside the gene matches. CDR1 is LNHDA, CDR2 SQIVND, per germline (reference sequence). This CDR3 comprises 15 residues. CDR3 region: CASSVSQGGYNEQFF. Written as DNA, the CDR3 is TGTGCCAGTAGTGTCTCCCAGGGAGGGTACAATGAGCAGTTCTTC.